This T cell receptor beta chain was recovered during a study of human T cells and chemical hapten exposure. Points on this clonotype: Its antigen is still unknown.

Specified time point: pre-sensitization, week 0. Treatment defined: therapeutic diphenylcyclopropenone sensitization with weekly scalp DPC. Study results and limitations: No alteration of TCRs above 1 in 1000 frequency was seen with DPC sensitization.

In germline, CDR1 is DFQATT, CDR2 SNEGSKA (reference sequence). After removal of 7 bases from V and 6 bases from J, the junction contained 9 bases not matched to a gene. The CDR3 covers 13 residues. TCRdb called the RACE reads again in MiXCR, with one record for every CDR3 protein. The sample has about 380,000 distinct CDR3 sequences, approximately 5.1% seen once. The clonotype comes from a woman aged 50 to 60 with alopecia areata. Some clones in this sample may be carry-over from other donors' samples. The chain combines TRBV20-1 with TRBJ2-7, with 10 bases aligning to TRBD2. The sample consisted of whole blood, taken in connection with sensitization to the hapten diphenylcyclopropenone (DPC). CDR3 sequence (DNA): TGCAGTGTCCCTAGCGGGGGAACAAGCGAGCAGTACTTC. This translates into CSVPSGGTSEQYF.